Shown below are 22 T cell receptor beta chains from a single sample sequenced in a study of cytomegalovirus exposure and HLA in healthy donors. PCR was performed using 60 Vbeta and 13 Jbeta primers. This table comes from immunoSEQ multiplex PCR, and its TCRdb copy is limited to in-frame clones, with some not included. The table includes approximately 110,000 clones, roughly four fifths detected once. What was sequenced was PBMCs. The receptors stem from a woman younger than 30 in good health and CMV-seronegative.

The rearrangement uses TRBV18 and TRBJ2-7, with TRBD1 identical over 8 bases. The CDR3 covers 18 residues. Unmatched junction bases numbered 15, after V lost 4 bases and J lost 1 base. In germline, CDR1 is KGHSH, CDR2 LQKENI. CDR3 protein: CASSRNQPTGAQSYEQYF. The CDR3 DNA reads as TGTGCCAGCTCACGAAACCAACCGACAGGGGCCCAGTCCTACGAGCAGTACTTC.

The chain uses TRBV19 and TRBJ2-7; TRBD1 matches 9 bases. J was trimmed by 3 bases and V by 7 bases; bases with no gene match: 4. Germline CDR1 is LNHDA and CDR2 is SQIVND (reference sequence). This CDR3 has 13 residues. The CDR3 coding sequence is TGTGCCAGTATGCCGGGACAGGGCTACGAGCAGTACTTC. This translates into CASMPGQGYEQYF.

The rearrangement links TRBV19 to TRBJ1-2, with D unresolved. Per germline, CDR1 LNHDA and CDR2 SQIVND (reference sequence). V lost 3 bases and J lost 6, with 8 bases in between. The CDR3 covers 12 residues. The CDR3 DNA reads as TGTGCCAGTAGTATGCCAGCGGATGGCTACACCTTC. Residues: CASSMPADGYTF. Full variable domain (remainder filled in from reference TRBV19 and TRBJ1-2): DGGITQSPKYLFRKEGQNVTLSCEQNLNHDAMYWYRQDPGQGLRLIYYSQIVNDFQKGDIAEGYSVSREKKESFPLTVTSAQKNPTAFYLCASSMPADGYTFGSGTRLTVV.

The CDR3 region has the DNA TGTGCCAGTAGTATCTTACCGGGAGATACGCAGTATTTT. Its translation: CASSILPGDTQYF. The chain carries TRBV19 and TRBJ2-3; no reliable D call. The V gene's germline CDR1 is LNHDA and CDR2 SQIVND (reference sequence). The CDR3 covers 13 residues. The V and J ends lost 3 bases and 5 bases respectively, with 9 bases between them.

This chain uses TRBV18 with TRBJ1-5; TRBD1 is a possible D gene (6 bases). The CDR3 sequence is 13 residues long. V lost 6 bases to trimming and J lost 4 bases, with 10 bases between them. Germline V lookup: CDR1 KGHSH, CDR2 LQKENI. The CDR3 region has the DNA TGTGCCAGCTCGTTACAGGGTAATCAGCCCCAGCATTTT. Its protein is CASSLQGNQPQHF.

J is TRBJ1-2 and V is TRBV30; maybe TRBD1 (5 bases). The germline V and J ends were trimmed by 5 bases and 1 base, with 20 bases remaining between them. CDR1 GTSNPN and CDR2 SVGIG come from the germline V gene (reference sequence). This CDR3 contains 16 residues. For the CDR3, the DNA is TGTGCCTGGTCTTTCGGGACTGGGAGGGGTAACTATGGCTACACCTTC. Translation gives CAWSFGTGRGNYGYTF.

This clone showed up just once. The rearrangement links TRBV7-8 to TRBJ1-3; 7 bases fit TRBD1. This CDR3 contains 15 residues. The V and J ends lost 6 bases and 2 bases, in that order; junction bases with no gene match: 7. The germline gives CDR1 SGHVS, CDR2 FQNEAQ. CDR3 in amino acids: CASSSGGNAGNTIYF. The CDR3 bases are TGTGCCAGCAGTTCAGGGGGGAACGCTGGAAACACCATATATTTT. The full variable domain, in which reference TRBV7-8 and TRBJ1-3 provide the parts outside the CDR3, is GAGVSQSPRYKVAKRGQDVALRCDPISGHVSLFWYQQALGQGPEFLTYFQNEAQLDKSGLPSDRFFAERPEGSVSTLKIQRTQQEDSAVYLCASSSGGNAGNTIYFGEGSWLTVV.

The CDR3 is CASSLAKGGETNEKLFF. For the CDR3, the DNA is TGTGCCAGCAGCTTAGCGAAAGGTGGAGAAACTAATGAAAAACTGTTTTTT. The chain uses TRBV7-9 and TRBJ1-4, with D unclear. Germline CDR1 is SEHNR and CDR2 is FQNEAQ (reference sequence). Trimming stripped 0 bases from V and 1 base from J, with 12 bases between. The CDR3 consists of 17 residues.

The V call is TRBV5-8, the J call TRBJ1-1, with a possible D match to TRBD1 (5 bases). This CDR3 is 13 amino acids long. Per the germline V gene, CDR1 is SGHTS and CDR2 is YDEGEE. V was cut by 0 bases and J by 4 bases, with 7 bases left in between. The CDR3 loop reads CASSLVGVTEAFF. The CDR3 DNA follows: TGTGCCAGCAGCTTGGTAGGGGTCACTGAAGCTTTCTTT.

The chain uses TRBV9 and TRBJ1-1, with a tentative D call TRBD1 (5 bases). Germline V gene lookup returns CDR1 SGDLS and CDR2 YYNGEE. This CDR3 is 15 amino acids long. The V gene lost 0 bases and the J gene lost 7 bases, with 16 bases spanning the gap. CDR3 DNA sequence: TGTGCCAGCAGCGTAGTTGGGGCGGGGGAGGGTGAAGCTTTCTTT. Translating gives CASSVVGAGEGEAFF. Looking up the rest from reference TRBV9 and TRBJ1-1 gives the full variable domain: DSGVTQTPKHLITATGQRVTLRCSPRSGDLSVYWYQQSLDQGLQFLIQYYNGEERAKGNILERFSAQQFPDLHSELNLSSLELGDSALYFCASSVVGAGEGEAFFGQGTRLTVV.

CDR3 sequence: CASSFFRVEVYNEQFF. Written as DNA, the CDR3 is TGTGCCAGCAGTTTCTTCAGGGTCGAAGTCTACAATGAGCAGTTCTTC. This chain connects TRBV28 to TRBJ2-1; possibly TRBD1 for D (5 bases). The CDR3 covers 16 residues. In germline, CDR1 is MDHEN, CDR2 SYDVKM. The V end was cut by 3 bases, the J end by 3 bases, with 15 bases between.

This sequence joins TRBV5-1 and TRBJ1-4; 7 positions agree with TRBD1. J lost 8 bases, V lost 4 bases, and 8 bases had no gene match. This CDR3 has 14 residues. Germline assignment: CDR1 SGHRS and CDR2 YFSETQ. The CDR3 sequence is CASSQTGPEEKLFF. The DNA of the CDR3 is TGCGCCAGCAGCCAGACAGGGCCGGAAGAAAAACTGTTTTTT.

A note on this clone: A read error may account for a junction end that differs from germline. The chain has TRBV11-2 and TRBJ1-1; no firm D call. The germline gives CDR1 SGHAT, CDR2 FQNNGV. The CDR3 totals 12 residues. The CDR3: CASSLVPTEDFF. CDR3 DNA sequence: TGTGCCAGCAGCTTAGTGCCCACTGAAGATTTCTTT.

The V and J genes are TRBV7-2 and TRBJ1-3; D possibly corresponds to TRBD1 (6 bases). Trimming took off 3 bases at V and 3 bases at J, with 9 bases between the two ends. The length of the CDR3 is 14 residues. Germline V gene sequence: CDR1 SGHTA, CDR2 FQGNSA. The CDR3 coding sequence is TGTGCCAGCAGCTTTACAGGGATTGGAAACACCATATATTTT. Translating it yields CASSFTGIGNTIYF.

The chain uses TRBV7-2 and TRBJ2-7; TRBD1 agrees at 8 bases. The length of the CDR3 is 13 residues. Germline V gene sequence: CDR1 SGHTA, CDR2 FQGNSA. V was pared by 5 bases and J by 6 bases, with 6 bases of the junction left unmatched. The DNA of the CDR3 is TGTGCCAGCAGCCCCGACAGGGGCAGCGAGCAGTACTTC. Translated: CASSPDRGSEQYF.

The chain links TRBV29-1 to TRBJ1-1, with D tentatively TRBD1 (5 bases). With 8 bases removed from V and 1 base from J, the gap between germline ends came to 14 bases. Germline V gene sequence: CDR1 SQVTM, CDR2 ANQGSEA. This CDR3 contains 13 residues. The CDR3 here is CSSNRGANTEAFF. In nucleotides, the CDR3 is TGCAGCTCGAACCGCGGGGCGAACACTGAAGCTTTCTTT.

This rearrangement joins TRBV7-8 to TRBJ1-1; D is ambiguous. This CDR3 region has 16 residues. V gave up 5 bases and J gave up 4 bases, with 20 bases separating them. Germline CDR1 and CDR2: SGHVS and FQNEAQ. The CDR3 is CASSRGPVDDGTEAFF. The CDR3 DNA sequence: TGTGCCAGCAGCAGAGGGCCGGTGGACGATGGCACTGAAGCTTTCTTT.

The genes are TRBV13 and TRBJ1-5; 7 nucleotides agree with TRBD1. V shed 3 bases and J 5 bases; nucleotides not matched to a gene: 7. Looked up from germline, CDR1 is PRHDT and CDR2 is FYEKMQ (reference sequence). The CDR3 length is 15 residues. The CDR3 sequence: CASSFGGGNYQPQHF. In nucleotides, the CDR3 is TGTGCCAGCAGCTTTGGAGGGGGCAATTATCAGCCCCAGCATTTT.

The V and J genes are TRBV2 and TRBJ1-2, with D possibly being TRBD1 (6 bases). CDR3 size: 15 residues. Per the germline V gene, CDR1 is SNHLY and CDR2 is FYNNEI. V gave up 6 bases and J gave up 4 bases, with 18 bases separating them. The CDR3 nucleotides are TGTGCCAGCAGACGGGTACAGGGATCTTTCTATGGCTACACCTTC. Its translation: CASRRVQGSFYGYTF.

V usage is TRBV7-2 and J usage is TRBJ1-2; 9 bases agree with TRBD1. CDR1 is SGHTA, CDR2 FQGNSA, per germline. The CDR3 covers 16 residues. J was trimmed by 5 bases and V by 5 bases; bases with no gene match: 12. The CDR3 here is CASSLEGTGRAYGYTF. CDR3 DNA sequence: TGTGCCAGCAGCCTAGAAGGGACAGGGAGGGCGTATGGCTACACCTTC.

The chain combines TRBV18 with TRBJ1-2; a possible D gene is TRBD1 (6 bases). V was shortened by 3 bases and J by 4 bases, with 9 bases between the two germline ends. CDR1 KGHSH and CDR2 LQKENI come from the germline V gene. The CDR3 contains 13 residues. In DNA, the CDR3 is TGTGCCAGCTCACCGTTGGACAGCTATGGCTACACCTTC. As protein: CASSPLDSYGYTF.

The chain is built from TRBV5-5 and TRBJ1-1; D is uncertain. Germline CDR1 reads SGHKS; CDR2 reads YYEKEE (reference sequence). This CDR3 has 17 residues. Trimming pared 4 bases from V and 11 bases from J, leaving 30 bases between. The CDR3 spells CASSPSPRALFVSEAFF. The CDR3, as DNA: TGTGCCAGCAGCCCATCCCCCCGTGCCCTATTTGTATCGGAGGCTTTCTTT.